The source of this T cell receptor beta chain is a study of cytomegalovirus exposure and HLA in healthy donors. Study background: The roughly 110 validation repertoires were produced on the same platform as the approximately 620 repertoires of the first cohort. This was reported in a later analysis.

To note about this clone: As yet, its antigen is unknown.

This CDR3 has 13 amino acids. Trimming cost V 0 bases and J 6 bases, with 10 bases left between them. Germline V gives CDR1 SGHRS, CDR2 YFSETQ. Overall study findings and caveats: The study labeled 180 or so TCR beta chains cytomegalovirus-associated.

It was the approximately 120-subject validation cohort, separate from the roughly 700-subject first cohort, to which the donors belonged. The assay was immunoSEQ multiplex PCR, and TCRdb's table has in-frame clones only and misses some. The table has around 150,000 clones, roughly 90% seen once. Sequencing was carried out using PBMCs. This TCR derives from a man aged 18 to 35 in good health and CMV-seropositive. This sequence joins TRBV5-1 and TRBJ2-7; no definite D call. CDR3 nucleotide sequence: TGCGCCAGCAGCTTGGCCCTAGAAGGCGAGCAGTACTTC. Protein sequence: CASSLALEGEQYF.